This T cell receptor beta chain comes out of a study of T-cell memory formation after mild COVID-19. Points from the study as a whole: Mainly in CM and EM were contracting CD4+ clones; CD8+ were in EMRA.

J gave up 5 bases and V 2 bases, and 5 bases lay outside the gene matches. CDR3 length: 15 residues. Germline lookup yields CDR1 SNHLY and CDR2 FYNNEI. TCRdb ran MiXCR on the 5' RACE reads and lists one entry per CDR3 protein. This sample carries approximately 190,000 distinct CDR3 sequences, 15% to 20% of them seen once, and the ten largest clones take 2.4%. This clonotype has a handful of counts. Its antigen is currently unknown. The sample consisted of PBMCs or a T cell subset sorted from them (not recorded which). The TCR comes from an adult woman who had mild COVID-19 (a few samples of this study predate the infection). Cell type and time point are not known. The chain links TRBV2 to TRBJ2-3, with TRBD2 identical over 9 bases. CDR3 in DNA: TGTGCCAGCAGTGAAATGCGGGGGGGCCAAGATACGCAGTATTTT. It is translated as CASSEMRGGQDTQYF.